Shown below are 30 T cell receptor beta chains from a single sample sequenced in a study of blood T cell repertoires in COVID-19. Measured with immunoSEQ multiplex PCR; TCRdb has only the in-frame clones, and not every one. Found here are about 300,000 clones, 85% to 90% of them singletons; the top ten hold 1.8%. Sample: peripheral blood. These receptors all come from a woman under 40 with COVID-19, enrolled during active disease.

The V and J genes are TRBV2 and TRBJ1-3; no reliable D call. Trimming cost V 8 bases and J 4 bases, with 21 bases left between them. The CDR3 is made up of 16 amino acids. Per the germline V gene, CDR1 is SNHLY and CDR2 is FYNNEI. This CDR3 is CASSLEGKMSGNTIYF. The CDR3 DNA reads TGTGCCAGCTCCTTGGAGGGTAAGATGTCCGGAAACACCATATATTTT.

The chain joins TRBV6-6 to TRBJ1-5; D unclear. The germline CDR1 and CDR2 sequences are MNHNY and SVGAGI (reference sequence). CDR3 length equals 15 residues. V was clipped by 7 bases and J by 11 bases, with 24 bases between them. As DNA, the CDR3 is TGTGCCAGCACCCAAGGTGGGGATGGCGGGTGGGCCCAGCATTTT. As protein: CASTQGGDGGWAQHF.

This clone occurred once. V gene TRBV6-5 combines with J gene TRBJ1-1, with unresolved D. CDR3 length equals 12 residues. With 7 bases removed from V and 1 base from J, the gap between germline ends came to 7 bases. Germline assignment: CDR1 MNHEY and CDR2 SVGAGI. This CDR3 is CASKRSNTEAFF. The CDR3 nucleotides are TGTGCCAGCAAGCGGTCGAACACTGAAGCTTTCTTT.

The chain is built from TRBV6-5 and TRBJ1-1; 8 bases map to TRBD1. With V trimmed by 2 bases and J by 1 base, 3 bases remained unmatched. Germline lookup yields CDR1 MNHEY and CDR2 SVGAGI. CDR3 length: 15 residues. The CDR3 nucleotides read TGTGCCAGCAGTTACGGACAGGGAGGGAACACTGAAGCTTTCTTT. This encodes CASSYGQGGNTEAFF.

In this sample, this clone turned up once. The rearrangement links TRBV6-5 to TRBJ2-7, with TRBD1 identical over 11 bases. The CDR3 runs 15 residues. Germline lookup yields CDR1 MNHEY and CDR2 SVGAGI. V was clipped by 5 bases and J by 2 bases; unmatched bases: 5. The CDR3 loop reads CASSRSGQGAYEQYV. CDR3 DNA sequence: TGTGCCAGCAGTAGATCGGGACAGGGGGCCTACGAGCAGTACGTC.

This sequence joins TRBV7-3 and TRBJ2-2; no firm D call. The CDR3 totals 12 residues. V dropped 3 bases and J dropped 5 bases, with 4 bases sitting between them. Germline V gives CDR1 SGHTA, CDR2 FQGTGA. The CDR3 region is CASSFRTGELFF. The CDR3 coding sequence is TGTGCCAGCAGCTTTCGGACCGGGGAGCTGTTTTTT.

The chain combines TRBV5-1 with TRBJ2-5; 7 bases agree with TRBD1. The CDR3 totals 16 residues. V shed 0 bases, J shed 4 bases, and the junction held 9 bases outside the gene matches. Germline CDR1 reads SGHRS; CDR2 reads YFSETQ. Written as DNA, the CDR3 is TGCGCCAGCAGCTTGGAACCAGGGGGAAACTTAGAGACCCAGTACTTC. Protein sequence: CASSLEPGGNLETQYF.

The rearrangement uses TRBV27 and TRBJ1-2, with 8 bases matching TRBD1. CDR1 is MNHEY and CDR2 is SMNVEV in the germline V gene (reference sequence). The CDR3 length is 15 residues. V shed 0 bases and J 6 bases; nucleotides not matched to a gene: 6. The CDR3 DNA is TGTGCCAGCAGTTTATCACCAGGGGGCTTAGATGGCTACACCTTC. Translated, it gives CASSLSPGGLDGYTF.

V and J are TRBV2 and TRBJ1-5, with D possibly being TRBD1 (6 bases). CDR1 is SNHLY and CDR2 is FYNNEI in the germline V gene. V lost 5 bases, J lost 2 bases, and 10 bases lay in between. This CDR3 comprises 14 residues. The CDR3 loop is CASSSRQGNQPQHF. CDR3 nucleotides: TGTGCCAGCAGTTCCCGACAGGGCAATCAGCCCCAGCATTTT.

This chain uses TRBV4-2 with TRBJ2-1, with 9 nucleotides matching TRBD1. This CDR3 contains 17 residues. From germline, CDR1 is LGHNA and CDR2 YNFKEQ. Losses at the gene ends were 0 bases for V and 2 bases for J; bases not matched to a gene: 5. This CDR3 is CASSQEPGTGTYNEQFF. DNA for the CDR3: TGTGCCAGCAGCCAAGAGCCCGGGACAGGGACCTACAATGAGCAGTTCTTC.

The table lists this clone with a count of one. The V gene is TRBV27, the J gene TRBJ1-2, with a weak D call TRBD1 (5 bases). This CDR3 spans 16 amino acids. Germline CDR1 and CDR2: MNHEY and SMNVEV (reference sequence). V gave up 5 bases and J gave up 4 bases, with 20 bases separating them. The CDR3 here is CASSPSRDRQTYGYTF. CDR3 bases: TGTGCCAGCAGTCCATCGCGGGACCGCCAGACCTATGGCTACACCTTC.

V usage is TRBV7-9 and J usage is TRBJ2-5; 10 bases fit TRBD1. Germline assignment: CDR1 SEHNR and CDR2 FQNEAQ (reference sequence). CDR3 size: 15 residues. J was trimmed by 5 bases and V by 5 bases; bases with no gene match: 8. This CDR3 is CASSPGTGAGETQYF. CDR3 nucleotides: TGTGCCAGCAGCCCAGGGACAGGGGCAGGCGAGACCCAGTACTTC.

J is TRBJ2-1 and V is TRBV9; 7 nucleotides line up with TRBD1. Germline loops: CDR1 SGDLS, CDR2 YYNGEE. The CDR3 has 13 amino acids. V lost 2 bases to trimming and J lost 6 bases; unmatched junction nucleotides: 2. CDR3 nucleotide sequence: TGTGCCAGCAGCGTTAACAGGGGCAATGAGCAGTTCTTC. Translated: CASSVNRGNEQFF.

The rearrangement links TRBV5-4 to TRBJ1-4, with 7 nucleotides matching TRBD1. V dropped 4 bases and J dropped 2; count of bases not matched to a gene: 2. Germline V gene sequence: CDR1 SGHNT, CDR2 YYREEE (reference sequence). The length of the CDR3 is 14 residues. CDR3 loop: CASSPGGTNEKLFF. CDR3 nucleotide sequence: TGTGCCAGCAGCCCAGGGGGTACTAATGAAAAACTGTTTTTT. The full variable domain, its missing parts supplied by reference TRBV5-4 and TRBJ1-4, is ETGVTQSPTHLIKTRGQQVTLRCSSQSGHNTVSWYQQALGQGPQFIFQYYREEENGRGNFPPRFSGLQFPNYSSELNVNALELDDSALYLCASSPGGTNEKLFFGSGTQLSVL.

V usage is TRBV3-1 (or the pseudogene TRBV3-2) and J usage is TRBJ2-5; 13 bases match TRBD2. From germline, CDR1 is LGHDT and CDR2 YNNKEL (reference sequence). The CDR3 loop spans 16 amino acids. Trimming cost V 3 bases and J 9 bases; bases outside gene matches: 10. Here the CDR3 reads CASSQGLAGPAGAQYF. Here the CDR3 DNA reads TGTGCCAGCAGCCAGGGACTAGCGGGGCCCGCAGGGGCCCAGTACTTC.

This chain uses TRBV28 with TRBJ1-3; D might be TRBD1 (6 bases). The V end was cut by 5 bases, the J end by 5 bases, with 16 bases between. This CDR3 region has 15 residues. Germline V gene lookup returns CDR1 MDHEN and CDR2 SYDVKM. The CDR3 region is CASSLTGTSRNTIYF. In DNA form, the CDR3 reads TGTGCCAGCAGTCTCACCGGGACATCTCGAAACACCATATATTTT.

J is TRBJ1-2 and V is TRBV28, with D possibly being TRBD1 (5 bases). Deletions cut 10 bases from V and 1 base from J, with 16 bases between. CDR1 is MDHEN and CDR2 is SYDVKM in the germline V gene. The CDR3 has 14 residues. CDR3 DNA sequence: TGTGCCACCTGGGGCAGGGCCCATAACTATGGCTACACCTTC. This codes for CATWGRAHNYGYTF.

The chain recombines TRBV5-1 with TRBJ2-1, with 12 nucleotides matching TRBD2. Germline V lookup: CDR1 SGHRS, CDR2 YFSETQ. CDR3 length: 14 amino acids. V was clipped by 5 bases and J by 8 bases; unmatched bases: 5. This CDR3 is CASRASGGAYEQFF. As DNA, the CDR3 is TGCGCCAGCAGAGCTAGCGGGGGGGCATATGAGCAGTTCTTC.

This clone was seen once. This chain uses TRBV6-5 with TRBJ1-1; 9 nucleotides line up with TRBD1. Germline CDR1 reads MNHEY; CDR2 reads SVGAGI. The CDR3 sequence is 14 residues long. V was clipped by 5 bases and J by 3 bases; unmatched bases: 4. The CDR3 is CASSRGQGYTEAFF. In DNA, the CDR3 is TGTGCCAGCAGTAGGGGACAGGGCTACACTGAAGCTTTCTTT.

V gene TRBV5-6 combines with J gene TRBJ2-2; D is possibly TRBD2 (6 bases). The CDR3 spans 15 residues. Deletions cut 2 bases from V and 5 bases from J, with 13 bases between. CDR1 and CDR2 (germline): SGHDT, YYEEEE. The CDR3 DNA sequence: TGTGCCAGCAGCTTAAGTTCGGGGAGGACCGGGGAGCTGTTTTTT. Translated: CASSLSSGRTGELFF.

The V gene is TRBV19, the J gene TRBJ1-5; maybe TRBD1 (5 bases). Germline loops: CDR1 LNHDA, CDR2 SQIVND (reference sequence). V was clipped by 7 bases and J by 5 bases, with 18 bases between them. The CDR3 loop spans 15 amino acids. The CDR3 reads CASKSKAGFYQPQHF. DNA of the CDR3: TGTGCCAGTAAATCCAAGGCAGGGTTTTATCAGCCCCAGCATTTT.

This clone was counted ten times or more. This chain connects TRBV6-5 to TRBJ2-5; the D gene is possibly TRBD2 (7 bases). This CDR3 comprises 14 residues. Germline values: CDR1 MNHEY, CDR2 SVGAGI. Trimming cost V 7 bases and J 3 bases, with 15 bases left between them. CDR3 amino acids: CASNPRGPEETQYF. Written as DNA, the CDR3 is TGTGCCAGCAACCCGCGGGGGCCCGAAGAGACCCAGTACTTC.

This chain uses TRBV2 with TRBJ2-5, with 8 positions matching TRBD1. V shed 5 bases, J shed 2 bases, and the junction held 7 bases outside the gene matches. There are 15 residues in the CDR3. The germline V gene has CDR1 SNHLY and CDR2 FYNNEI. CDR3 protein: CASSRQGALQETQYF. For the CDR3, the DNA is TGTGCCAGCAGTAGGCAGGGGGCACTACAAGAGACCCAGTACTTC.

This clone was seen once. The rearrangement links TRBV25-1 to TRBJ1-6; D uncertain. Trimming removed 3 bases from V and 9 bases from J, with 15 bases in between. This CDR3 region has 15 residues. Germline values: CDR1 MGHDK, CDR2 SYGVNS. CDR3 DNA sequence: TGTGCCAGCAGTGATTGGAGATCTTCGGTTTCACCCCTCCACTTT. This translates into CASSDWRSSVSPLHF.

The V call is TRBV2, the J call TRBJ2-3, with D unresolved. Germline V gives CDR1 SNHLY, CDR2 FYNNEI. The CDR3 covers 11 residues. The ends were cut back, 6 bases at V and 7 bases at J, with 8 bases in the middle. The CDR3, as DNA: TGTGCCAGCAGCCCCCTAAATACGCAGTATTTT. As protein: CASSPLNTQYF.

The chain is built from TRBV28 and TRBJ1-5; tentative D call: TRBD1 (5 bases). CDR1 is MDHEN and CDR2 is SYDVKM in the germline V gene. CDR3 length equals 12 residues. V lost 10 bases, J lost 4 bases, and 11 bases lay in between. For the CDR3, the DNA is TGTGCCACCAAACGGGGGAATCAGCCCCAGCATTTT. Translated, it gives CATKRGNQPQHF.

The V gene is TRBV6-2 or TRBV6-3, the J gene TRBJ1-2; TRBD1 matches 8 bases. J lost 7 bases, V lost 5 bases, and 9 bases had no gene match. The length of the CDR3 is 14 residues. The germline V gene has CDR1 MNHEY and CDR2 SVGEGT. Written as DNA, the CDR3 is TGTGCCAGCAGTGACCGGACAGGGTTTTCTGGCTACACCTTC. Its translation: CASSDRTGFSGYTF.

The rearrangement links TRBV9 to TRBJ2-2; D perhaps matches TRBD1 (6 bases). The ends were cut back, 0 bases at V and 1 base at J, with 10 bases in the middle. From germline, CDR1 is SGDLS and CDR2 YYNGEE. The CDR3 totals 16 residues. The CDR3 DNA reads TGTGCCAGCAGCGTAGTGACAGGCGGGAACACCGGGGAGCTGTTTTTT. It translates to CASSVVTGGNTGELFF.

The chain links TRBV9 to TRBJ2-1, with TRBD2 matching 9 bases. V trimming: 4 bases; J trimming: 10 bases; junction bases outside the gene matches: 9. Germline loops: CDR1 SGDLS, CDR2 YYNGEE. This CDR3 is 14 amino acids long. CDR3 amino acids: CASSTAGGPREQFF. The CDR3 DNA follows: TGTGCCAGCAGCACCGCGGGGGGGCCAAGAGAGCAGTTCTTC.

The chain combines TRBV6-4 with TRBJ2-3, with 11 bases lining up with TRBD2. This CDR3 has 16 amino acids. Trimming at V came to 6 bases and at J to 6 bases, leaving 11 bases not matched to a gene. Germline-derived CDR1 and CDR2 are MRHNA and SNTAGT. CDR3 amino acids: CASSTFLAGGIDTQYF. The CDR3 DNA follows: TGTGCCAGCAGCACCTTCCTAGCGGGGGGTATCGATACGCAGTATTTT.